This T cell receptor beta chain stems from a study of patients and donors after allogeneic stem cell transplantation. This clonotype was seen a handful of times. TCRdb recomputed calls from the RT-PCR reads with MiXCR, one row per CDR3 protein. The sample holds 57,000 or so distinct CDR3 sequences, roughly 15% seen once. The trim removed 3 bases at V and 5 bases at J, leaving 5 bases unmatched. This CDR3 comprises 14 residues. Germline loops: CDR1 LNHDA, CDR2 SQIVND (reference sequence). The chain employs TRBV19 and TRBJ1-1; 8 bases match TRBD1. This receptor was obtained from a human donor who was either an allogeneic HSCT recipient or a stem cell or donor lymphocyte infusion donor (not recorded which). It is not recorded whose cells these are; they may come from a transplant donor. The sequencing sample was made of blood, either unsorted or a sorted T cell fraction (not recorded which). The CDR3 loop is CASSIRQGRTEAFF. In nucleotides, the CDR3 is TGTGCCAGTAGTATTCGACAGGGGAGGACTGAAGCTTTCTTT.